A single TCR beta chain is shown here with its context. The antigen is undetermined. The record originates from a study of cytomegalovirus exposure and HLA in healthy donors. On the study more broadly: Within an early data release were roughly 90 million unique TCRs drawn from HLA-typed donors.

Findings and limits, study-wide: When analyzed later, a missense DCLRE1C variant was found to be linked to TCR beta V- and J-gene trimming. An analysis that was carried out later associated 15,000 to 20,000 TCR beta sequences with HLA alleles at 0.05 false discovery rate. Other equally common chains were less clonally expanded than HLA-associated TCR beta chains, a later analysis showed.

Per the germline V gene, CDR1 is MNHEY and CDR2 is SVGAGI. The CDR3 is 14 residues long. Trimming left V 7 bases short and J 5 bases short, with 17 bases between. The PCR contained 60 Vbeta and 13 Jbeta primers. The method was immunoSEQ multiplex PCR; TCRdb's version includes in-frame clones alone and lacks a portion of them. This sample lists 65,000 to 85,000 clones; its ten largest clones have 1.3% to 1.5%. What was sequenced was PBMCs. The chain has TRBV6-5 and TRBJ2-5, with a possible D match to TRBD1 (7 bases). The clonotype comes from a woman between 55 and 75 years old in good health and CMV-seronegative. The CDR3 region has the DNA TGTGCCAGCATGGCGGGACAGCCCGGGGAGACCCAGTACTTC. Protein sequence: CASMAGQPGETQYF.